The clone carrying this T cell receptor (beta chain) came up once. Its cognate antigen is unknown. The V end was cut by 5 bases, the J end by 0 bases, with 11 bases between. CDR1 ENHRY and CDR2 SYGVKD come from the germline V gene. The length of the CDR3 is 14 residues. This specimen comes from a study of T-cell reconstitution after alpha-beta-depleted transplantation in children. Regarding the study as a whole: Several hundred expanded graft clones reportedly were the source of alpha-beta T cells about two months after transplant. Diversity of TCRbeta at day 60 was high in some patients, arising from surviving recipient T cells and thymic progenitors. T-cell numbers and diversity, one year after transplant, stemmed largely from T cells that were newly produced.

Unique molecular identifiers were incorporated into the prepared TCRbeta library. TCRdb independently ran MiXCR on the PCR reads; one entry per CDR3 protein. The sample carries approximately 500,000 distinct CDR3 sequences, 25% to 30% recorded once. The chain is built from TRBV10-3 and TRBJ2-7; D is undetermined. This clonotype was sampled from a boy under three years old with Wiskott-Aldrich syndrome, due to receive a stem cell transplant. The specimen was PBMCs, collected before TCRalphabeta/CD19-depleted stem cell transplant. The chain's CDR3 is CAISSRLSSYEQYF. The DNA for the CDR3 is TGTGCCATCAGTTCAAGACTCAGCTCCTACGAGCAGTACTTC.